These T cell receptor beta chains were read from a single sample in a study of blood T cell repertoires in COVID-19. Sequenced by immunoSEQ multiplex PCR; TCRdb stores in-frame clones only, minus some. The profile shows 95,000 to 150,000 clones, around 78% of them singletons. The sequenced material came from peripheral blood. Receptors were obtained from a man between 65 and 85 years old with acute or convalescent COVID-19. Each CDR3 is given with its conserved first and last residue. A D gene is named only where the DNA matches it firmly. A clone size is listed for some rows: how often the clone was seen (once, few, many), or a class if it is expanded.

CASSLGDGYTF	TGTGCCAGCAGCCTTGGAGATGGCTACACCTTC	NA	TRBJ1-2	TRBV12-3/TRBV12-4	NA
CASSQVGSGVDNSPLHF	TGTGCCAGCAGCCAAGTAGGTTCGGGGGTGGATAATTCACCCCTCCACTTT	NA	TRBJ1-6	TRBV4-2	NA
CASTKGWGPSYEQYF	TGTGCCAGCACAAAAGGGTGGGGGCCCTCCTACGAGCAGTACTTC	NA	TRBJ2-7	TRBV28	NA
CASSPSLGGGSFYNEQFF	TGTGCCAGCAGCCCCAGCCTGGGGGGGGGATCTTTTTACAATGAGCAGTTCTTC	NA	TRBJ2-1	TRBV11-3	TRBD2
CASSMSRDSSYEQYF	TGTGCCAGTAGTATGAGTAGGGACAGCTCCTACGAGCAGTACTTC	NA	TRBJ2-7	TRBV19	TRBD1
CATSRRQGAPNTEAFF	TGTGCCACCAGCAGAAGACAGGGGGCGCCGAACACTGAAGCTTTCTTT	NA	TRBJ1-1	TRBV15	TRBD1
CAWSGPRNTEAFF	TGTGCCTGGAGTGGGCCTAGGAACACTGAAGCTTTCTTT	NA	TRBJ1-1	TRBV30	NA
CASSVGPENTEAFF	TGTGCCAGCAGCGTAGGTCCAGAGAACACTGAAGCTTTCTTT	many	TRBJ1-1	TRBV9	NA
CASSPSGQGSSYNSPLHF	TGTGCCAGCTCACCATCCGGACAGGGAAGCTCCTATAATTCACCCCTCCACTTT	NA	TRBJ1-6	TRBV18	TRBD1
CASSLTVYGYTF	TGTGCCAGCAGCTTAACGGTCTATGGCTACACCTTC	few	TRBJ1-2	TRBV7-2	NA
CATSKTAPMGTEAFF	TGTGCCACCAGTAAGACAGCCCCCATGGGGACTGAAGCTTTCTTT	once	TRBJ1-1	TRBV15	NA
CASSENSPQPQHF	TGTGCCAGCAGTGAAAACAGTCCACAGCCCCAGCATTTT	NA	TRBJ1-5	TRBV2	NA
CASSQDEGQGAVGAFF	TGTGCCAGCAGCCAAGATGAGGGACAGGGGGCTGTAGGAGCTTTCTTT	NA	TRBJ1-1	TRBV4-2	TRBD1
CASSSAGTGPAEAFF	TGTGCCAGCAGTTCGGCCGGGACAGGTCCTGCGGAAGCTTTCTTT	NA	TRBJ1-1	TRBV5-5	TRBD1
CASTGTGGPNTGELFF	TGTGCCAGCACCGGGACAGGGGGACCGAACACCGGGGAGCTGTTTTTT	few	TRBJ2-2	TRBV5-4	TRBD1
CASGLASGSNQPQHF	TGTGCTAGTGGTTTGGCCTCAGGGAGCAATCAGCCCCAGCATTTT	once	TRBJ1-5	TRBV12-5	NA